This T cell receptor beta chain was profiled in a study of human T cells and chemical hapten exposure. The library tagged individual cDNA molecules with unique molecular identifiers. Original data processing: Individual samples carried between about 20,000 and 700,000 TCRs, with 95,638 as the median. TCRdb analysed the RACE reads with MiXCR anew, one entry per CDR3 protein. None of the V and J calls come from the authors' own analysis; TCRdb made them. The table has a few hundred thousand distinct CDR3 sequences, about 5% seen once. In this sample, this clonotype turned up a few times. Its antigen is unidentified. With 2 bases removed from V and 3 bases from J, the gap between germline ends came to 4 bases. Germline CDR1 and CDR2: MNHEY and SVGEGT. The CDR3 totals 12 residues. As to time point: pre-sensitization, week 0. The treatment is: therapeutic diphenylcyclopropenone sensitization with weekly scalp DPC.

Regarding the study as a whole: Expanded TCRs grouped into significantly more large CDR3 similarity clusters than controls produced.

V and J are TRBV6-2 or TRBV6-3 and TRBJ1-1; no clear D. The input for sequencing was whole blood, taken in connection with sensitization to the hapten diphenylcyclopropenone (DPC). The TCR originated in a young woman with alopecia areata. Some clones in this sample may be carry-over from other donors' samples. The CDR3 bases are TGTGCCAGCAGTTACATCTACACTGAAGCTTTCTTT. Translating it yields CASSYIYTEAFF.